The rows below give T cell receptor beta chains drawn from one sample of a study of T-cell reconstitution after alpha-beta-depleted transplantation in children. TCRdb recomputed calls from the PCR reads with MiXCR, one row per CDR3 protein. There are roughly 490,000 distinct CDR3 sequences in the sample; approximately 10% occur only once, and 13% to 15% lies in the top ten. The specimen comprised PBMCs, mostly from graft donor cells, sampled 180 days after TCRalphabeta/CD19-depleted stem cell transplant. The source is a female patient aged 2-15 years who had a stem cell transplant for aplastic anemia, so the T cells may come from the graft donor. Each CDR3 is given with its conserved first and last residue. The D gene is left open where the match is weak. Only part of the rows carry a size: once, few, many, or a class if the clone is expanded.

D gene: TRBD1; J gene: TRBJ2-5; clone size: many; V gene: TRBV7-2; CDR3 protein: CASSIRQGASETQYF; CDR3 DNA: TGTGCCAGCAGCATCCGACAGGGGGCATCAGAGACCCAGTACTTC
D gene: NA; J gene: TRBJ2-7; clone size: NA; V gene: TRBV7-2; CDR3 protein: CASSSRYTPFYEQYF; CDR3 DNA: TGTGCCAGCAGCTCCCGGTACACCCCTTTCTACGAGCAGTACTTC
D gene: TRBD1; J gene: TRBJ2-7; clone size: few; V gene: TRBV3-1; CDR3 protein: CASSQEEAGGHEQYF; CDR3 DNA: TGTGCCAGCAGCCAAGAGGAGGCAGGGGGCCACGAGCAGTACTTC
D gene: NA; J gene: TRBJ1-5; clone size: many; V gene: TRBV12-3/TRBV12-4; CDR3 protein: CASSRISNQPQHF; CDR3 DNA: TGTGCCAGCAGTCGAATTAGCAATCAGCCCCAGCATTTT
D gene: NA; J gene: TRBJ1-1; clone size: many; V gene: TRBV5-1; CDR3 protein: CASSWALQGLNTEAFF; CDR3 DNA: TGCGCCAGCAGCTGGGCCCTTCAGGGGTTGAACACTGAAGCTTTCTTT
D gene: NA; J gene: TRBJ2-7; clone size: few; V gene: TRBV7-2; CDR3 protein: CASSLGTAISYEQYF; CDR3 DNA: TGTGCCAGCAGCTTAGGGACAGCCATCTCCTACGAGCAGTACTTC
D gene: TRBD1; J gene: TRBJ1-5; clone size: NA; V gene: TRBV15; CDR3 protein: CATSRDRGLNQPQHF; CDR3 DNA: TGTGCCACCAGCAGAGACAGGGGGCTGAATCAGCCCCAGCATTTT
D gene: NA; J gene: TRBJ2-7; clone size: few; V gene: TRBV6-1; CDR3 protein: CASRRTAAYEQYF; CDR3 DNA: TGTGCCAGCAGACGGACCGCTGCCTACGAGCAGTACTTC
D gene: TRBD1; J gene: TRBJ1-2; clone size: NA; V gene: TRBV28; CDR3 protein: CASSLRDRASYGYTF; CDR3 DNA: TGTGCCAGCAGTTTAAGGGACAGGGCTAGCTATGGCTACACCTTC
D gene: NA; J gene: TRBJ2-2; clone size: few; V gene: TRBV9; CDR3 protein: CASSVDGGELFF; CDR3 DNA: TGTGCCAGCAGCGTAGACGGCGGGGAGCTGTTTTTT
D gene: TRBD2; J gene: TRBJ2-7; clone size: many; V gene: TRBV28; CDR3 protein: CASSRLAFYEQYF; CDR3 DNA: TGTGCCAGCAGCCGACTAGCTTTTTACGAGCAGTACTTC
D gene: NA; J gene: TRBJ1-2; clone size: many; V gene: TRBV12-3/TRBV12-4; CDR3 protein: CASSLSSPRVRYGYTF; CDR3 DNA: TGTGCCAGCAGTTTAAGCAGTCCCAGGGTTCGGTATGGCTACACCTTC
D gene: NA; J gene: TRBJ2-1; clone size: NA; V gene: TRBV20-1; CDR3 protein: CSARGQSLSSYNEQFF; CDR3 DNA: TGCAGTGCTAGGGGTCAATCACTTAGCTCCTACAATGAGCAGTTCTTC
D gene: TRBD1; J gene: TRBJ1-4; clone size: many; V gene: TRBV6-5; CDR3 protein: CASSLQGANYEKLFF; CDR3 DNA: TGTGCCAGCAGCCTACAGGGGGCTAACTATGAAAAACTGTTTTTT
D gene: NA; J gene: TRBJ2-3; clone size: few; V gene: TRBV27; CDR3 protein: CASSYLDSPSTDTQYF; CDR3 DNA: TGTGCCAGCAGTTATCTGGACTCCCCAAGCACAGATACGCAGTATTTT
D gene: NA; J gene: TRBJ1-1; clone size: few; V gene: TRBV12-3/TRBV12-4; CDR3 protein: CASNSGPEAFF; CDR3 DNA: TGTGCCAGCAATTCAGGGCCTGAAGCTTTCTTT
D gene: NA; J gene: TRBJ2-7; clone size: NA; V gene: TRBV4-3; CDR3 protein: CASSLEVTSHEQYF; CDR3 DNA: TGCGCCAGCAGCCTAGAGGTCACCTCCCACGAGCAGTACTTC
D gene: TRBD2; J gene: TRBJ2-7; clone size: NA; V gene: TRBV3-1; CDR3 protein: CASSLAGLVTYEQYF; CDR3 DNA: TGTGCCAGCAGCTTGGCGGGACTAGTTACCTACGAGCAGTACTTC
D gene: NA; J gene: TRBJ2-2; clone size: few; V gene: TRBV24-1; CDR3 protein: CATNPTDTGELFF; CDR3 DNA: TGTGCCACAAACCCAACCGACACCGGGGAGCTGTTTTTT
D gene: NA; J gene: TRBJ2-7; clone size: many; V gene: TRBV28; CDR3 protein: CASHGGTVSSYEQYF; CDR3 DNA: TGTGCCAGCCACGGAGGGACGGTCAGCTCCTACGAGCAGTACTTC
D gene: NA; J gene: TRBJ1-2; clone size: NA; V gene: TRBV20-1; CDR3 protein: CSARSWTNHGYTF; CDR3 DNA: TGCAGTGCTAGGAGCTGGACAAATCATGGCTACACCTTC
D gene: TRBD2; J gene: TRBJ2-1; clone size: many; V gene: TRBV5-5; CDR3 protein: CASRAGLADNEQFF; CDR3 DNA: TGTGCCAGCAGAGCGGGACTAGCGGACAATGAGCAGTTCTTC
D gene: TRBD2; J gene: TRBJ2-1; clone size: few; V gene: TRBV7-9; CDR3 protein: CASSTLSGTSGSYEQFF; CDR3 DNA: TGTGCCAGCAGCACATTATCCGGGACTAGCGGTTCCTATGAGCAGTTCTTC
D gene: TRBD1; J gene: TRBJ2-1; clone size: few; V gene: TRBV12-3/TRBV12-4; CDR3 protein: CASSLVPGGRYNEQFF; CDR3 DNA: TGTGCCAGCAGTTTAGTGCCAGGGGGAAGGTACAATGAGCAGTTCTTC
D gene: NA; J gene: TRBJ2-3; clone size: many; V gene: TRBV29-1; CDR3 protein: CSVEGRPDTQYF; CDR3 DNA: TGCAGCGTTGAAGGGAGGCCAGATACGCAGTATTTT
D gene: NA; J gene: TRBJ2-7; clone size: few; V gene: TRBV9; CDR3 protein: CASSVGGPSSYEQYF; CDR3 DNA: TGTGCCAGCAGCGTAGGGGGACCAAGCTCCTACGAGCAGTACTTC
D gene: TRBD2; J gene: TRBJ2-2; clone size: NA; V gene: TRBV25-1; CDR3 protein: CASQAGGTGELFF; CDR3 DNA: TGTGCCAGCCAAGCGGGGGGTACCGGGGAGCTGTTTTTT
D gene: NA; J gene: TRBJ2-1; clone size: many; V gene: TRBV29-1; CDR3 protein: CSVAEGNEQFF; CDR3 DNA: TGCAGCGTTGCCGAGGGCAATGAGCAGTTCTTC
D gene: NA; J gene: TRBJ2-3; clone size: once; V gene: TRBV7-3; CDR3 protein: CASSLLGRGDTQYF; CDR3 DNA: TGTGCCAGCAGCTTATTGGGTCGAGGAGATACGCAGTATTTT
D gene: NA; J gene: TRBJ1-2; clone size: NA; V gene: TRBV28; CDR3 protein: CASSLYGSGVYGYTF; CDR3 DNA: TGTGCCAGCAGTTTATACGGCTCAGGGGTCTATGGCTACACCTTC
D gene: NA; J gene: TRBJ2-6; clone size: NA; V gene: TRBV24-1; CDR3 protein: CATSDSSGTGGANVLTF; CDR3 DNA: TGTGCCACCAGTGACTCTAGTGGGACCGGTGGGGCCAACGTCCTGACTTTC
D gene: NA; J gene: TRBJ1-4; clone size: NA; V gene: TRBV7-2; CDR3 protein: CASSQTRQVINEILFF; CDR3 DNA: TGTGCCAGCAGCCAGACACGACAGGTGATAAATGAAATACTGTTTTTT
D gene: TRBD1; J gene: TRBJ2-5; clone size: many; V gene: TRBV28; CDR3 protein: CASSRDSQETQYF; CDR3 DNA: TGTGCCAGCAGCCGGGACAGTCAAGAGACCCAGTACTTC
D gene: TRBD2; J gene: TRBJ2-3; clone size: NA; V gene: TRBV12-3/TRBV12-4; CDR3 protein: CASGRGLAGELSTDTQYF; CDR3 DNA: TGTGCCAGCGGCAGGGGACTAGCGGGTGAACTGAGCACAGATACGCAGTATTTT
D gene: NA; J gene: TRBJ2-1; clone size: many; V gene: TRBV7-8; CDR3 protein: CASSSLSGISYNEQFF; CDR3 DNA: TGTGCCAGCAGCTCCTTGTCGGGAATATCCTACAATGAGCAGTTCTTC
D gene: TRBD2; J gene: TRBJ2-4; clone size: NA; V gene: TRBV20-1; CDR3 protein: CSARDLLAGGPSKNIQYF; CDR3 DNA: TGCAGTGCTAGAGATCTACTAGCGGGAGGGCCGAGCAAAAACATTCAGTACTTC
D gene: NA; J gene: TRBJ2-1; clone size: few; V gene: TRBV7-9; CDR3 protein: CASSLDRANHNEQFF; CDR3 DNA: TGTGCCAGCAGCTTAGATCGAGCGAACCACAATGAGCAGTTCTTC
D gene: NA; J gene: TRBJ1-2; clone size: few; V gene: TRBV15; CDR3 protein: CATSEPQSRYTF; CDR3 DNA: TGTGCCACCTCGGAGCCCCAGAGCCGCTACACCTTC
D gene: NA; J gene: TRBJ1-1; clone size: many; V gene: TRBV12-3/TRBV12-4; CDR3 protein: CASSLSTEAFF; CDR3 DNA: TGTGCCAGCAGTTTGTCCACTGAAGCTTTCTTT
D gene: NA; J gene: TRBJ1-4; clone size: NA; V gene: TRBV4-3; CDR3 protein: CASSPGRGGEKLFF; CDR3 DNA: TGCGCCAGCAGCCCAGGTCGGGGGGGTGAAAAACTGTTTTTT
D gene: TRBD1; J gene: TRBJ2-5; clone size: many; V gene: TRBV12-3/TRBV12-4; CDR3 protein: CASKIRGTETQYF; CDR3 DNA: TGTGCCAGCAAGATCAGGGGGACGGAGACCCAGTACTTC
D gene: NA; J gene: TRBJ1-6; clone size: NA; V gene: TRBV7-9; CDR3 protein: CASSLAVTVNSPLHF; CDR3 DNA: TGTGCCAGCAGCTTAGCGGTGACAGTAAATTCACCCCTCCACTTT
D gene: NA; J gene: TRBJ2-3; clone size: NA; V gene: TRBV7-9; CDR3 protein: CASSLAPLLSDTQYF; CDR3 DNA: TGTGCCAGCAGCTTAGCTCCTTTGTTGTCGGATACGCAGTATTTT
D gene: NA; J gene: TRBJ2-4; clone size: many; V gene: TRBV7-2; CDR3 protein: CAKDIQYF; CDR3 DNA: TGTGCCAAGGACATTCAGTACTTC
D gene: NA; J gene: TRBJ2-4; clone size: many; V gene: TRBV28; CDR3 protein: CATNRLGLIQYF; CDR3 DNA: TGTGCCACAAACAGGTTGGGTCTCATTCAGTACTTC
D gene: NA; J gene: TRBJ1-2; clone size: NA; V gene: TRBV10-3; CDR3 protein: CAISGLELGYGYTF; CDR3 DNA: TGTGCCATCAGTGGGCTCGAATTGGGCTATGGCTACACCTTC
D gene: NA; J gene: TRBJ1-2; clone size: few; V gene: TRBV12-3/TRBV12-4; CDR3 protein: CASSLKKGYTF; CDR3 DNA: TGTGCCAGCAGTTTGAAGAAAGGCTACACCTTC
D gene: TRBD1; J gene: TRBJ1-6; clone size: few; V gene: TRBV5-1; CDR3 protein: CASSYTQGVDSPLHF; CDR3 DNA: TGCGCCAGCAGCTACACCCAGGGGGTTGATTCACCCCTCCACTTT